The rows below give T cell receptor beta chains drawn from one sample of a study of blood T cell repertoires in COVID-19. Clones were read by immunoSEQ multiplex PCR, and TCRdb kept only the in-frame ones, dropping some. The sample consists of almost 300,000 clones, around nine tenths of them appearing once. Sequencing was carried out using peripheral blood. These TCRs come from a woman aged 25 to 45 with COVID-19, enrolled during active disease. Both conserved end residues are part of each CDR3. Each record gives: CDR3 protein, J gene, V gene.

CDR3 protein: CSVDIPGTGGSLTDTQYF; J gene: TRBJ2-3; V gene: TRBV29-1
CDR3 protein: CASSPDNRYGYTF; J gene: TRBJ1-2; V gene: TRBV6-5
CDR3 protein: CASSLAGTGGLGYTF; J gene: TRBJ1-2; V gene: TRBV5-4
CDR3 protein: CASSRQGAKGQPQHF; J gene: TRBJ1-5; V gene: TRBV2
CDR3 protein: CASSLTIPEDRGQADTQYF; J gene: TRBJ2-3; V gene: TRBV5-1
CDR3 protein: CASSLGAGTAYYGYTF; J gene: TRBJ1-2; V gene: TRBV5-4
CDR3 protein: CASSSLEPGVPVQYF; J gene: TRBJ2-7; V gene: TRBV5-4
CDR3 protein: CASSLRGHLSSYEQYF; J gene: TRBJ2-7; V gene: TRBV5-6
CDR3 protein: CASAAQGDTEAFF; J gene: TRBJ1-1; V gene: TRBV24-1
CDR3 protein: CASSQGAGLATDTQYF; J gene: TRBJ2-3; V gene: TRBV4-2
CDR3 protein: CATKDSPTEAFF; J gene: TRBJ1-1; V gene: TRBV24-1
CDR3 protein: CASMRGKVWDEQYF; J gene: TRBJ2-7; V gene: TRBV7-9
CDR3 protein: CASSPGDYGYTF; J gene: TRBJ1-2; V gene: TRBV5-1
CDR3 protein: CAITEAPSSLSTDTQYF; J gene: TRBJ2-3; V gene: TRBV10-3
CDR3 protein: CSTPPGYTF; J gene: TRBJ1-2; V gene: TRBV20-1
CDR3 protein: CASSKAGRDQPQHF; J gene: TRBJ1-5; V gene: TRBV21-1
CDR3 protein: CASSQNPARGDTEAFF; J gene: TRBJ1-1; V gene: TRBV4-1
CDR3 protein: CASTLRGAYNEQFF; J gene: TRBJ2-1; V gene: TRBV28
CDR3 protein: CATMSAEAFF; J gene: TRBJ1-1; V gene: TRBV2
CDR3 protein: CASSLGSSLQETQYF; J gene: TRBJ2-5; V gene: TRBV7-2
CDR3 protein: CASSLAGVYNEQFF; J gene: TRBJ2-1; V gene: TRBV5-1
CDR3 protein: CASSQSTGITEAFF; J gene: TRBJ1-1; V gene: TRBV3-1/TRBV3-2
CDR3 protein: CASRRQGNQETQYF; J gene: TRBJ2-5; V gene: TRBV6-5
CDR3 protein: CASSQPPGMQGSEPQHF; J gene: TRBJ1-5; V gene: TRBV6-6
CDR3 protein: CASSQVDPFGTGVAYEQYF; J gene: TRBJ2-7; V gene: TRBV4-1
CDR3 protein: CASSPLAGGYTGELFF; J gene: TRBJ2-2; V gene: TRBV7-2
CDR3 protein: CASRSAGVPYNEQFF; J gene: TRBJ2-1; V gene: TRBV6-5
CDR3 protein: CASSFQGLNDYGYTF; J gene: TRBJ1-2; V gene: TRBV7-9
CDR3 protein: CASSDLYYGYTF; J gene: TRBJ1-2; V gene: TRBV6-1
CDR3 protein: CASSYRGVGSGNTIYF; J gene: TRBJ1-3; V gene: TRBV5-8
CDR3 protein: CASSFLYSGYTF; J gene: TRBJ1-2; V gene: TRBV28
CDR3 protein: CASSIPGGTGELFF; J gene: TRBJ2-2; V gene: TRBV19
CDR3 protein: CASSPPGYEQYF; J gene: TRBJ2-7; V gene: TRBV11-2
CDR3 protein: CAWTGGYNEQFF; J gene: TRBJ2-1; V gene: TRBV30
CDR3 protein: CASSLARQGRTDTQYF; J gene: TRBJ2-3; V gene: TRBV7-9
CDR3 protein: CASSQSSGAVGTQYF; J gene: TRBJ2-3; V gene: TRBV4-2
CDR3 protein: CASNGGQGQETQYF; J gene: TRBJ2-5; V gene: TRBV2
CDR3 protein: CASSPDRAPGNTIYF; J gene: TRBJ1-3; V gene: TRBV19
CDR3 protein: CASSPQGFLTEPRF; J gene: TRBJ1-1; V gene: TRBV9
CDR3 protein: CAISETQGRAGANVLTF; J gene: TRBJ2-6; V gene: TRBV10-3
CDR3 protein: CASSPLTGAIYSNQPQHF; J gene: TRBJ1-5; V gene: TRBV7-9
CDR3 protein: CASGPSPQGSNSPLHF; J gene: TRBJ1-6; V gene: TRBV12-5
CDR3 protein: CASSFSGENEQFF; J gene: TRBJ2-1; V gene: TRBV7-8
CDR3 protein: CASKRSGDSYNEQFF; J gene: TRBJ2-1; V gene: TRBV6-5
CDR3 protein: CASSALTFSRTGFTDTQYF; J gene: TRBJ2-3; V gene: TRBV6-1
CDR3 protein: CASSPRQGTGETQYF; J gene: TRBJ2-5; V gene: TRBV19
CDR3 protein: CASSPGTGDTGELFF; J gene: TRBJ2-2; V gene: TRBV18
CDR3 protein: CASSQRGGAKEQYF; J gene: TRBJ2-7; V gene: TRBV4-1
CDR3 protein: CASSSNQGWGQTDTQYF; J gene: TRBJ2-3; V gene: TRBV13
CDR3 protein: CASRATLQGNYGYTF; J gene: TRBJ1-2; V gene: TRBV2
CDR3 protein: CASSDIFAGTEAFF; J gene: TRBJ1-1; V gene: TRBV2
CDR3 protein: CASSMVVSGYNEQFF; J gene: TRBJ2-1; V gene: TRBV19
CDR3 protein: CASSSGRGHGYTF; J gene: TRBJ1-2; V gene: TRBV12-3/TRBV12-4
CDR3 protein: CATRRTGNSGNTIYF; J gene: TRBJ1-3; V gene: TRBV10-3
CDR3 protein: CASSLGGTGEKLFF; J gene: TRBJ1-4; V gene: TRBV7-2
CDR3 protein: CASSEGSMNTEAFF; J gene: TRBJ1-1; V gene: TRBV5-1
CDR3 protein: CASSRTSGGFPYEQYF; J gene: TRBJ2-7; V gene: TRBV28
CDR3 protein: CASMAGGPGELFF; J gene: TRBJ2-2; V gene: TRBV27
CDR3 protein: CASSKGSSGGAETQYF; J gene: TRBJ2-5; V gene: TRBV3-1/TRBV3-2